Below are 11 T cell receptor beta chains sequenced from a single sample in a study of human T cells and chemical hapten exposure. From the RACE reads, TCRdb called clonotypes with MiXCR, one entry per CDR3 protein. The table has just over 350,000 distinct CDR3 sequences, about 6.3% seen once. Time point described: patch test 2, 6 weeks after DPC sensitization. Treatment defined: therapeutic diphenylcyclopropenone sensitization with weekly scalp DPC. This material consisted of whole blood, taken in connection with sensitization to the hapten diphenylcyclopropenone (DPC). These receptor sequences come from a woman aged 18-29 years with alopecia areata. Some clones in this sample may be carry-over from other donors' samples.

This clonotype was observed many times. The chain joins TRBV28 to TRBJ2-1, with 9 nucleotides matching TRBD1. Per the germline V gene, CDR1 is MDHEN and CDR2 is SYDVKM. V trimming: 5 bases; J trimming: 15 bases; junction bases outside the gene matches: 17. This CDR3 contains 15 residues. The DNA for the CDR3 is TGTGCCAGCAGTCCCGCTACCGGGACAGGGTACGCGGGGTTCTTC. It translates to CASSPATGTGYAGFF.

The chain combines TRBV9 with TRBJ2-3; a possible D gene is TRBD2 (7 bases). CDR1 and CDR2 (germline): SGDLS, YYNGEE. The CDR3 is 17 residues long. The germline V and J ends were trimmed by 0 bases and 4 bases, with 18 bases remaining between them. The CDR3 nucleotides are TGTGCCAGCAGCGTAGAGGAGTCGGGGGGCCGGGCAGATACGCAGTATTTT. Residues: CASSVEESGGRADTQYF.

The chain recombines TRBV20-1 with TRBJ2-2; weak D call: TRBD2 (6 bases). CDR3 length: 17 residues. Germline-derived CDR1 and CDR2 are DFQATT and SNEGSKA (reference sequence). Deletions cut 0 bases from V and 3 bases from J, with 17 bases between. In DNA form, the CDR3 reads TGCAGTGCTAGAGATTCGGTAGCTTCGGGGGACACCGGGGAGCTGTTTTTT. Its translation is CSARDSVASGDTGELFF.

This clonotype was seen only a few times. The chain uses TRBV21-1 and TRBJ2-1; no DNA check was done on the table's D call, TRBD1. TRBV21-1 has pseudogene status. The CDR3 has 19 amino acids. CDR3 sequence reads: CASSKVKGTAGSFYNEQFF. The CDR3 DNA follows: TGTGCCAGCAGCAAAGTTAAGGGGACAGCGGGGTCATTCTACAATGAGCAGTTCTTC.

In DNA, the CDR3 is TGTGCCAGCTCACCTCCGGGCAGGGGCGAATACGAGCAGTACTTC. Translated, it gives CASSPPGRGEYEQYF. The chain couples TRBV18 to TRBJ2-7; D is perhaps TRBD1 (6 bases). V was cut by 3 bases and J by 4 bases, with 16 bases left in between. CDR3 length: 15 amino acids. Per the germline V gene, CDR1 is KGHSH and CDR2 is LQKENI.

This clonotype was detected a few times. The chain couples TRBV6-5 to TRBJ2-5, with TRBD2 matching over 12 bases. Germline V gene sequence: CDR1 MNHEY, CDR2 SVGAGI. With V trimmed by 5 bases and J by 5 bases, 12 bases remained unmatched. The CDR3 loop spans 17 amino acids. The CDR3 is CASSLRGLAGSRETQYF. The CDR3 region has the DNA TGTGCCAGCAGTCTCCGAGGACTAGCGGGGTCGCGGGAGACCCAGTACTTC.

This clonotype was counted only a few times. This chain uses TRBV4-1 with TRBJ2-7, with D perhaps TRBD2 (5 bases). V was pared by 4 bases and J by 4 bases, with 17 bases between. In germline, CDR1 is MGHRA, CDR2 YSYEKL. The CDR3 is 15 amino acids. The CDR3 bases are TGCGCCAGCAGCCGGCGGGCGGGCGACCAGTACGAGCAGTACTTC. Its translation is CASSRRAGDQYEQYF.

The chain joins TRBV6-2 or TRBV6-3 to TRBJ2-4; D perhaps matches TRBD2 (6 bases). Germline V gives CDR1 MNHEY, CDR2 SVGEGT. The CDR3 consists of 16 residues. Trimming took off 5 bases at V and 0 bases at J, with 14 bases between the two ends. The CDR3 nucleotides are TGTGCCAGCAGTCCCCTCGGGACTGCAGCCAAAAACATTCAGTACTTC. This gives the protein CASSPLGTAAKNIQYF.

There are many counts of this clonotype. The gene calls are TRBV29-1 and TRBJ1-2; no firm D call. Germline CDR1 SQVTM, CDR2 ANQGSEA. Trimming removed 0 bases at V and 4 bases at J, with 12 bases between. This CDR3 is 14 amino acids long. CDR3 DNA sequence: TGCAGCGTTGAAGATGGGGAACGGCCCTATGGCTACACCTTC. It encodes CSVEDGERPYGYTF.

This clonotype was observed a few times. This clone may be a read error of a much larger clone one base away. The chain couples TRBV25-1 to TRBJ1-2; 7 bases agree with TRBD1. V lost 6 bases and J lost 4; bases outside the gene matches: 5. There are 13 residues in the CDR3. From germline, CDR1 is MGHDK and CDR2 SYGVNS. In DNA, the CDR3 is TGTGCCAGCAGGTCCGGGACAGTCTATGGCTACACCTTC. This codes for CASRSGTVYGYTF.

The gene calls are TRBV9 and TRBJ2-3; D unresolved. The V end lost 4 bases, the J end lost 0 bases, and 12 bases lay between the germline ends. This CDR3 region has 15 residues. Germline V lookup: CDR1 SGDLS, CDR2 YYNGEE. The CDR3 reads CASSRWLMSTDTQYF. For the CDR3, the DNA is TGTGCCAGCAGCCGTTGGCTAATGAGCACAGATACGCAGTATTTT.